The table lists the clone carrying this T cell receptor beta chain with a few counts. This sample was included in a study of cytomegalovirus exposure and HLA in healthy donors. Trimming removed 3 bases at V and 4 bases at J, with 10 bases between. Germline V gene lookup returns CDR1 SGHTA and CDR2 FQGNSA. The CDR3 length is 14 residues. Researchers ran the PCR with 60 Vbeta and 13 Jbeta primers. This table comes from immunoSEQ multiplex PCR, and its TCRdb copy is limited to in-frame clones, with some not included. The sample lists just under 65,000 clones, over 75% occurring once. The specimen sequenced was PBMCs. V is TRBV7-2 and J is TRBJ2-1, with D maybe TRBD1 (6 bases). This TCR derives from a woman aged 30 to 39 in good health and CMV-seronegative. The CDR3 nucleotides read TGTGCCAGCAGCTTTGGACAGAAATACAATGAGCAGTTCTTC. It encodes CASSFGQKYNEQFF.